This TCR beta chain was recovered during a study of cytotoxic CD8 clonotypes in ibrutinib-treated CLL. Study-wide context: Patient counts were 11 relapsed/refractory, roughly 16 treatment-naive and roughly 18 IGHV unmutated. Overall, around 25 responses were partial and 2 complete; following median around 70 months, 14 patients stayed remitted and about 12 progressed. The study, taken as a whole, reports: At baseline, clonality was higher than in age-matched healthy donors and correlated with CD8+ counts.

Sequenced by immunoSEQ multiplex PCR; TCRdb stores in-frame clones only, minus some. Among approximately 330,000 clones, roughly 85% were seen once, and the ten largest hold more than 6%. The CDR3 totals 16 residues. V was trimmed by 3 bases and J by 6 bases, leaving 21 bases between them. The germline V gene has CDR1 GTSNPN and CDR2 SVGIG (reference sequence). Regarding this clone: Its antigen remains unknown.

The origin of this receptor is a human donor with chronic lymphocytic leukemia. The genes are TRBV30 and TRBJ2-1; D call uncertain. Sample: PBMCs, taken before ibrutinib treatment. CDR3 bases: TGTGCCTGGAGCTACCTCAACGGGCGTGGAGCCAATGAGCAGTTCTTC. It yields the protein CAWSYLNGRGANEQFF. Filled out from reference TRBV30 and TRBJ2-1, the complete variable domain reads SQTIHQWPATLVQPVGSPLSLECTVEGTSNPNLYWYRQAAGRGLQLLFYSVGIGQISSEVPQNLSASRPQDRQFILSSKKLLLSDSGFYLCAWSYLNGRGANEQFFGPGTRLTVL.